The rows below give T cell receptor beta chains drawn from one sample of a study of CD8+ T cells in alopecia areata. Some clones are missing from TCRdb's copy, which holds only in-frame ones; the method was immunoSEQ multiplex PCR. The table has some 240,000 clones, around three fifths seen once. This specimen consisted of CD4+ T cells sorted from blood, obtained at week 4, from a patient treated with tofacitinib. These receptors all come from a human donor with alopecia areata. The CDR3 runs from the conserved cysteine through the conserved F or W. D genes are given only for firm matches. Part of the rows lack a size; the others show once, few, many or a class for expanded clones.

clone size: .; D gene: .; J gene: TRBJ2-3; V gene: TRBV29-1; CDR3 protein: CSVVSAGRLDTQYF; CDR3 DNA: TGCAGCGTTGTTTCTGCGGGGAGGCTGGATACGCAGTATTTT
clone size: .; D gene: .; J gene: TRBJ2-2; V gene: TRBV7-2; CDR3 protein: CASSLRSNTGELFF; CDR3 DNA: TGTGCCAGCAGCTTACGCTCGAACACCGGGGAGCTGTTTTTT
clone size: .; D gene: .; J gene: TRBJ1-6; V gene: TRBV25-1; CDR3 protein: CASSEDINLSPLHF; CDR3 DNA: TGTGCCAGCAGTGAAGACATTAACCTCTCACCCCTCCACTTT
clone size: few; D gene: .; J gene: TRBJ2-1; V gene: TRBV19; CDR3 protein: CASRTRGVDEQFF; CDR3 DNA: TGTGCCAGTAGGACTAGGGGTGTGGATGAGCAGTTCTTC
clone size: .; D gene: .; J gene: TRBJ1-2; V gene: TRBV15; CDR3 protein: CATSRAGIFDYGYTF; CDR3 DNA: TGTGCCACCAGCAGAGCAGGAATTTTTGACTATGGCTACACCTTC
clone size: .; D gene: .; J gene: TRBJ1-1; V gene: TRBV5-1; CDR3 protein: CASSLDSRVGTEAFF; CDR3 DNA: TGCGCCAGCAGCTTGGATAGCAGGGTGGGTACTGAAGCTTTCTTT
clone size: .; D gene: .; J gene: TRBJ1-2; V gene: TRBV4-3; CDR3 protein: CASSQAPVAGGGGYTF; CDR3 DNA: TGCGCCAGCAGCCAAGCTCCAGTCGCCGGCGGGGGTGGCTACACCTTC
clone size: few; D gene: .; J gene: TRBJ1-1; V gene: TRBV19; CDR3 protein: CASTAGPEAFF; CDR3 DNA: TGTGCCAGTACCGCCGGACCCGAAGCTTTCTTT
clone size: .; D gene: .; J gene: TRBJ2-5; V gene: TRBV7-2; CDR3 protein: CASSPSYGETQYF; CDR3 DNA: TGTGCCAGCAGCCCAAGTTACGGGGAGACCCAGTACTTC
clone size: .; D gene: .; J gene: TRBJ2-7; V gene: TRBV29-1; CDR3 protein: CSVDGGVGEQYF; CDR3 DNA: TGCAGCGTGGACGGCGGGGTCGGCGAGCAGTACTTC
clone size: few; D gene: TRBD1; J gene: TRBJ2-1; V gene: TRBV2; CDR3 protein: CASSRDRANYNEQFF; CDR3 DNA: TGTGCCAGCAGTCGGGACAGGGCCAACTACAATGAGCAGTTCTTC
clone size: .; D gene: .; J gene: TRBJ1-1; V gene: TRBV7-9; CDR3 protein: CASSLGYTEAFF; CDR3 DNA: TGTGCCAGCAGCTTAGGGTACACTGAAGCTTTCTTT
clone size: .; D gene: .; J gene: TRBJ1-2; V gene: TRBV27; CDR3 protein: CASRPSPKAGYTF; CDR3 DNA: TGTGCCAGTCGACCATCGCCCAAGGCTGGCTACACCTTC
clone size: .; D gene: .; J gene: TRBJ1-2; V gene: TRBV2; CDR3 protein: CASSPGANYGYTF; CDR3 DNA: TGTGCCAGCAGTCCAGGGGCTAACTATGGCTACACCTTC
clone size: few; D gene: .; J gene: TRBJ2-5; V gene: TRBV6-1; CDR3 protein: CASSQGQLETQYF; CDR3 DNA: TGTGCCAGCAGTCAAGGACAGTTGGAGACCCAGTACTTC
clone size: .; D gene: .; J gene: TRBJ1-1; V gene: TRBV29-1; CDR3 protein: CSGASPQKGAFF; CDR3 DNA: TGCAGCGGGGCCTCCCCTCAAAAGGGGGCTTTCTTT
clone size: .; D gene: .; J gene: TRBJ2-1; V gene: TRBV7-8; CDR3 protein: CASSPRGRAVYNEQFF; CDR3 DNA: TGTGCCAGCAGCCCACGGGGTCGGGCGGTTTACAATGAGCAGTTCTTC
clone size: few; D gene: .; J gene: TRBJ1-1; V gene: TRBV19; CDR3 protein: CASTLRDLSTEAFF; CDR3 DNA: TGTGCCAGTACCCTCCGGGACCTGAGCACTGAAGCTTTCTTT
clone size: few; D gene: .; J gene: TRBJ1-1; V gene: TRBV30; CDR3 protein: CAWSVKNTEAFF; CDR3 DNA: TGTGCCTGGAGTGTGAAGAACACTGAAGCTTTCTTT
clone size: few; D gene: .; J gene: TRBJ1-1; V gene: TRBV19; CDR3 protein: CASSIVGFPNTEAFF; CDR3 DNA: TGTGCCAGTAGTATTGTAGGCTTTCCGAACACTGAAGCTTTCTTT
clone size: .; D gene: .; J gene: TRBJ1-5; V gene: TRBV6-6; CDR3 protein: CASSPSGSNQPQHF; CDR3 DNA: TGTGCCAGCAGCCCCTCTGGCAGCAATCAGCCCCAGCATTTT
clone size: few; D gene: .; J gene: TRBJ2-1; V gene: TRBV7-3; CDR3 protein: CASSRAHPGGEQFF; CDR3 DNA: TGTGCCAGCAGTCGCGCACATCCCGGGGGTGAGCAGTTCTTC
clone size: .; D gene: .; J gene: TRBJ1-1; V gene: TRBV11-1; CDR3 protein: CASSLGTYTEAFF; CDR3 DNA: TGTGCCAGCAGCTTAGGTACCTACACTGAAGCTTTCTTT
clone size: .; D gene: .; J gene: TRBJ1-1; V gene: TRBV7-3; CDR3 protein: CASSPKTGIQWAFF; CDR3 DNA: TGTGCCAGCAGCCCGAAAACAGGGATCCAGTGGGCTTTCTTT
clone size: .; D gene: .; J gene: TRBJ2-5; V gene: TRBV4-3; CDR3 protein: CASSQGGETQYF; CDR3 DNA: TGCGCCAGCAGCCAAGGGGGAGAGACCCAGTACTTC
clone size: many; D gene: .; J gene: TRBJ2-3; V gene: TRBV29-1; CDR3 protein: CSTRVGTSTDTQYF; CDR3 DNA: TGCAGCACTCGAGTGGGGACTAGCACAGATACGCAGTATTTT
clone size: .; D gene: .; J gene: TRBJ2-5; V gene: TRBV30; CDR3 protein: CAWSGRQETQYF; CDR3 DNA: TGTGCCTGGAGTGGGAGGCAAGAGACCCAGTACTTC
clone size: .; D gene: TRBD1; J gene: TRBJ1-3; V gene: TRBV29-1; CDR3 protein: CSVDRDRGFGNTIYF; CDR3 DNA: TGCAGCGTGGACCGGGACAGGGGATTTGGAAACACCATATATTTT
clone size: .; D gene: TRBD1; J gene: TRBJ1-2; V gene: TRBV5-4; CDR3 protein: CASSLPGQEGGYTF; CDR3 DNA: TGTGCCAGCAGCTTGCCGGGACAGGAGGGTGGCTACACCTTC
clone size: .; D gene: .; J gene: TRBJ2-2; V gene: TRBV30; CDR3 protein: CAWRSVTGELFF; CDR3 DNA: TGTGCCTGGAGGTCTGTTACCGGGGAGCTGTTTTTT
clone size: .; D gene: TRBD2; J gene: TRBJ2-1; V gene: TRBV6-5; CDR3 protein: CASRRLASDEQFF; CDR3 DNA: TGTGCCAGCAGGAGACTAGCGTCGGACGAGCAGTTCTTC
clone size: .; D gene: TRBD1; J gene: TRBJ1-6; V gene: TRBV29-1; CDR3 protein: CSVRTGTGSPLHF; CDR3 DNA: TGCAGCGTCCGGACAGGGACTGGCTCACCCCTCCACTTT
clone size: .; D gene: .; J gene: TRBJ2-6; V gene: TRBV9; CDR3 protein: CASSRGGRAFSGANVLTF; CDR3 DNA: TGTGCCAGCAGCCGAGGGGGACGTGCGTTTTCTGGGGCCAACGTCCTGACTTTC
clone size: .; D gene: .; J gene: TRBJ2-7; V gene: TRBV5-1; CDR3 protein: CASSSSTYTYEQYF; CDR3 DNA: TGCGCCAGCAGCTCCTCGACCTATACCTACGAGCAGTACTTC
clone size: few; D gene: .; J gene: TRBJ2-1; V gene: TRBV6-4; CDR3 protein: CASSAEADFYNEQFF; CDR3 DNA: TGTGCCAGCAGTGCCGAAGCGGACTTCTACAATGAGCAGTTCTTC
clone size: .; D gene: .; J gene: TRBJ1-2; V gene: TRBV29-1; CDR3 protein: CSVERGAGYGYTF; CDR3 DNA: TGCAGCGTTGAACGGGGTGCTGGGTATGGCTACACCTTC
clone size: .; D gene: TRBD1; J gene: TRBJ2-7; V gene: TRBV15; CDR3 protein: CATSSILGTGPHEQYF; CDR3 DNA: TGTGCCACCAGCAGTATACTCGGGACAGGGCCCCACGAGCAGTACTTC
clone size: .; D gene: .; J gene: TRBJ1-2; V gene: TRBV6-1; CDR3 protein: CASSDRVRSGYTF; CDR3 DNA: TGTGCCAGCAGTGACAGGGTGAGGTCTGGCTACACCTTC
clone size: .; D gene: .; J gene: TRBJ1-1; V gene: TRBV30; CDR3 protein: CAWSRGVPEAFF; CDR3 DNA: TGTGCCTGGAGTCGGGGGGTCCCTGAAGCTTTCTTT
clone size: .; D gene: .; J gene: TRBJ1-1; V gene: TRBV20-1; CDR3 protein: CSARGDSEAFF; CDR3 DNA: TGCAGTGCTAGAGGAGACAGCGAAGCTTTCTTT
clone size: .; D gene: .; J gene: TRBJ1-1; V gene: TRBV29-1; CDR3 protein: CSVDRSTEAFF; CDR3 DNA: TGCAGCGTTGATCGATCCACTGAAGCTTTCTTT
clone size: .; D gene: .; J gene: TRBJ1-6; V gene: TRBV27; CDR3 protein: CASSLGTSSYNSPLHF; CDR3 DNA: TGTGCCAGCAGTTTAGGGACGAGCTCCTATAATTCACCCCTCCACTTT
clone size: .; D gene: .; J gene: TRBJ1-5; V gene: TRBV7-6; CDR3 protein: CASSPAGQPQHF; CDR3 DNA: TGTGCCAGCAGCCCGGCGGGTCAGCCCCAGCATTTT
clone size: .; D gene: .; J gene: TRBJ2-7; V gene: TRBV18; CDR3 protein: CASSPPGQSYEQYF; CDR3 DNA: TGTGCCAGCTCACCGCCAGGGCAGAGCTACGAGCAGTACTTC